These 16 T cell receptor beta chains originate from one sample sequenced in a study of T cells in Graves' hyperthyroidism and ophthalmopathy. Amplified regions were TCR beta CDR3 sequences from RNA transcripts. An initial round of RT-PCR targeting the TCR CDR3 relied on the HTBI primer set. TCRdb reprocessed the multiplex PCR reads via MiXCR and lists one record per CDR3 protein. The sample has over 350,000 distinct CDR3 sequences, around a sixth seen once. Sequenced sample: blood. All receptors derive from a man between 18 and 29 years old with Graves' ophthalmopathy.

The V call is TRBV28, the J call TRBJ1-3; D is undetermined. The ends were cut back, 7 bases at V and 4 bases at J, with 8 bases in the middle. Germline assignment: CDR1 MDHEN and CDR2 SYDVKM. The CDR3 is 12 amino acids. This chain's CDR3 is CASNPRGNTIYF. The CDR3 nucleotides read TGTGCCAGCAATCCGAGAGGAAACACCATATATTTT.

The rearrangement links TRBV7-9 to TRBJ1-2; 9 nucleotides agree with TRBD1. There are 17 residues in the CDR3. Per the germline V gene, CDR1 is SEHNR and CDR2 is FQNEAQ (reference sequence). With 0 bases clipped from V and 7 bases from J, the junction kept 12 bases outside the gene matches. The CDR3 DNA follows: TGTGCCAGCAGCTTAGCCAGCTCTCCGGGACAGGGATCTGGCTACACCTTC. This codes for CASSLASSPGQGSGYTF.

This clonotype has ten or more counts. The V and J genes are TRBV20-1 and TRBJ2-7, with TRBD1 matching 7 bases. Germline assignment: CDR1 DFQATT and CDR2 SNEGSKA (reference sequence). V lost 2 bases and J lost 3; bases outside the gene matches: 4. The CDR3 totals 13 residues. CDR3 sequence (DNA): TGCAGTGCTAGAACAGGGGACGTCTACGAGCAGTACTTC. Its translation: CSARTGDVYEQYF.

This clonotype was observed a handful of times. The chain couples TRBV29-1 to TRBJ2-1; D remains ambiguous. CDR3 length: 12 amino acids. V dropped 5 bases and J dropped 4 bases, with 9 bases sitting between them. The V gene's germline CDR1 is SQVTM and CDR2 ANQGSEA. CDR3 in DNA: TGCAGCGTTTTTCAAGGGTACAATGAGCAGTTCTTC. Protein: CSVFQGYNEQFF.

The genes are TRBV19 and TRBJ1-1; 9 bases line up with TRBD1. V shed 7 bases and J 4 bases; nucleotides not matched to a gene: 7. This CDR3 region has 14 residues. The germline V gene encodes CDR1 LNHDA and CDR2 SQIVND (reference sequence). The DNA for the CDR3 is TGTGCCAGTATTAGGGACAGGGTCGCCACTGAAGCTTTCTTT. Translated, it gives CASIRDRVATEAFF.

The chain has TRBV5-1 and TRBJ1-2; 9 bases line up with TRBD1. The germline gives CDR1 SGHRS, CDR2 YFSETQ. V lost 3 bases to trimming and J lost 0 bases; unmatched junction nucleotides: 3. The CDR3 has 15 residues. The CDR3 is CASSSTGGPNYGYTF. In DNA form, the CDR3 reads TGCGCCAGCAGCTCCACAGGGGGCCCTAACTATGGCTACACCTTC.

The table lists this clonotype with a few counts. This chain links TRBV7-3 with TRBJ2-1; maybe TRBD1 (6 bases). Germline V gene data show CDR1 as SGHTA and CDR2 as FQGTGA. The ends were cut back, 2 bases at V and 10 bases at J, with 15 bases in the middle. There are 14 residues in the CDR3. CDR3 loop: CASSLVGGTGEQFF. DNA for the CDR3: TGTGCCAGCAGCTTAGTTGGGGGCACGGGAGAGCAGTTCTTC.

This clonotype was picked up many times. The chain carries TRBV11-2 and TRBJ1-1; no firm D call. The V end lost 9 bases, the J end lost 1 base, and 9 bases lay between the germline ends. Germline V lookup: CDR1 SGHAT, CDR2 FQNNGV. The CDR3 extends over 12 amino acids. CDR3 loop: CASRTQNTEAFF. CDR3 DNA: TGTGCCAGTAGAACACAGAACACTGAAGCTTTCTTT.

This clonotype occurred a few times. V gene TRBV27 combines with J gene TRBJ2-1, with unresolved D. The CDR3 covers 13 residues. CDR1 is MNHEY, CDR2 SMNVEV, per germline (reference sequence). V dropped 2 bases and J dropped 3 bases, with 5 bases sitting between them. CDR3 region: CASSLTNYNEQFF. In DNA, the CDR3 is TGTGCCAGCAGTTTAACAAACTACAATGAGCAGTTCTTC.

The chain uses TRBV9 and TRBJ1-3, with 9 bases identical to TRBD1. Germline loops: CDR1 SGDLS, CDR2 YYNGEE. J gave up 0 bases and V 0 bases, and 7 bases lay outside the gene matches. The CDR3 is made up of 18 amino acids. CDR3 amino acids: CASSVVSGGQGSGNTIYF. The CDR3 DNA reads TGTGCCAGCAGCGTAGTAAGTGGGGGACAGGGCTCTGGAAACACCATATATTTT. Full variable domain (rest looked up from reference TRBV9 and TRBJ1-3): DSGVTQTPKHLITATGQRVTLRCSPRSGDLSVYWYQQSLDQGLQFLIQYYNGEERAKGNILERFSAQQFPDLHSELNLSSLELGDSALYFCASSVVSGGQGSGNTIYFGEGSWLTVV.

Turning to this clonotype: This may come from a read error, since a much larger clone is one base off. Here the CDR3 reads CASSSSTGDHQSQHF. DNA for the CDR3: TGTGCCAGCTCATCATCGACAGGGGACCATCAGTCCCAGCATTTT. V is TRBV18 and J is TRBJ1-5, with 8 bases matching TRBD1. The CDR3 runs to 15 residues. Germline V lookup: CDR1 KGHSH, CDR2 LQKENI.

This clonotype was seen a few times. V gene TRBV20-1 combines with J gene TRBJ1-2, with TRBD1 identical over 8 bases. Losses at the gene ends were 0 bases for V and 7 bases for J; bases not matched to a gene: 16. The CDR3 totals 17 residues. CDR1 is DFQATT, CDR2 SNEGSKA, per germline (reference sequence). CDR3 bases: TGCAGTGCTAGAGATCGGGCAGGGGGCAGTCTGGTGGTTGGCTACACCTTC. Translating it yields CSARDRAGGSLVVGYTF.

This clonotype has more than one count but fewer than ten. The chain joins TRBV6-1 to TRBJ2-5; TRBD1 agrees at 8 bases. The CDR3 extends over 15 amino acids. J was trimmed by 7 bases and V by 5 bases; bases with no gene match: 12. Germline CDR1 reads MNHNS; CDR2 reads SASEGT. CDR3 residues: CASSWTRGRKGTQYF. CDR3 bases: TGTGCCAGCAGTTGGACCAGGGGGCGTAAGGGGACCCAGTACTTC.

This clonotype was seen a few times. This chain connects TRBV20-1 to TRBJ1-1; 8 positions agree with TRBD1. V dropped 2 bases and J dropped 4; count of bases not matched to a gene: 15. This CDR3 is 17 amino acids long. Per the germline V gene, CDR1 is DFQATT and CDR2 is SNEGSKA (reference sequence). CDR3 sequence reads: CSARLTGGTMGATEAFF. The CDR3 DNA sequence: TGCAGTGCTAGACTTACAGGGGGTACGATGGGGGCCACTGAAGCTTTCTTT.

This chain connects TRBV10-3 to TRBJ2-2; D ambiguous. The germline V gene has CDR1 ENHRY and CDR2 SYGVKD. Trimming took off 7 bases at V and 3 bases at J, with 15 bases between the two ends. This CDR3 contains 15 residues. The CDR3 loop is CAIKEEDLDTGELFF. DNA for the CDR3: TGTGCCATCAAAGAAGAAGATTTGGACACCGGGGAGCTGTTTTTT.

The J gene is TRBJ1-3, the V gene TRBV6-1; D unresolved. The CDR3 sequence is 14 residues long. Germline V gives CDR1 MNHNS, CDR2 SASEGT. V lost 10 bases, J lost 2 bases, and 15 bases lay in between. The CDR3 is CATRPYGAGNTIYF. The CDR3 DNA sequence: TGTGCCACCAGGCCGTATGGGGCTGGAAACACCATATATTTT.